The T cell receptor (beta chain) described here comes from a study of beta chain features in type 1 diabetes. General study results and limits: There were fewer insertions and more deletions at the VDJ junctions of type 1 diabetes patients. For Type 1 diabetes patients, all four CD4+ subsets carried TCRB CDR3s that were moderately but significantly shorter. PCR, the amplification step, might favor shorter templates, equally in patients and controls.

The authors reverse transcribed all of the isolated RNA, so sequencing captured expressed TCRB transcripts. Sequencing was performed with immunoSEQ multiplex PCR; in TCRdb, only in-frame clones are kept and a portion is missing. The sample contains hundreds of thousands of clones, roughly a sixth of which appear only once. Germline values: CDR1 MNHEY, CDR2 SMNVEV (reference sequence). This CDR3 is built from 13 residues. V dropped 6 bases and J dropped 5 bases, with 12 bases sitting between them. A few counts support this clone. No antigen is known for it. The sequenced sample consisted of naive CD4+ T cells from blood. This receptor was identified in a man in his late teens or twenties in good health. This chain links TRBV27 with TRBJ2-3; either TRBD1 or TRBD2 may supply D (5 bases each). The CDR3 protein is CASSRRDVDTQYF. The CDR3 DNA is TGTGCCAGCAGCCGCCGGGACGTAGATACGCAGTATTTT.